A single sample is the source of the 19 T cell receptor beta chains below, sequenced in a study of cytomegalovirus exposure and HLA in healthy donors. Use of 60 Vbeta and 13 Jbeta primers characterized the PCR. This table comes from immunoSEQ multiplex PCR, and its TCRdb copy is limited to in-frame clones, with some not included. Among 170,000 or so clones listed, 84% were seen once. Sequencing was performed on PBMCs. The receptor set was obtained from a boy between 2 and 10 years old in good health and CMV-seronegative.

The J gene is TRBJ2-3, the V gene TRBV10-3; TRBD1 matches 9 bases. The V and J ends lost 1 base and 1 base, in that order; junction bases with no gene match: 3. CDR1 and CDR2 from the germline V gene are ENHRY and SYGVKD. This CDR3 region has 16 residues. CDR3 coding DNA: TGTGCCATCAGTGAGTTACAGGGGGCGCGCACAGATACGCAGTATTTT. Translated, it gives CAISELQGARTDTQYF.

V and J are TRBV27 and TRBJ2-1; TRBD2 matches 9 bases. This CDR3 has 16 amino acids. V gave up 2 bases and J gave up 0 bases; unmatched junction bases: 2. CDR1 is MNHEY and CDR2 is SMNVEV in the germline V gene (reference sequence). Here the CDR3 reads CASSLSSGSSYNEQFF. CDR3 DNA sequence: TGTGCCAGCAGTTTAAGTAGCGGGAGCTCCTACAATGAGCAGTTCTTC.

The V and J genes are TRBV7-9 and TRBJ1-4; 7 bases map to TRBD1. This CDR3 is 15 amino acids long. Trimming took 5 bases from V and 6 from J; bases not matched to a gene: 9. Germline V gene lookup returns CDR1 SEHNR and CDR2 FQNEAQ (reference sequence). The CDR3 DNA sequence: TGTGCCAGCAGCCTGTCCGGGACAGCCGATGAAAAACTGTTTTTT. Encoded protein: CASSLSGTADEKLFF.

J is TRBJ1-5 and V is TRBV2, with 8 bases fitting TRBD1. Germline assignment: CDR1 SNHLY and CDR2 FYNNEI. The CDR3 spans 15 residues. The V and J ends lost 2 bases and 6 bases, in that order; junction bases with no gene match: 6. The DNA of the CDR3 is TGTGCCAGCAGTGAAAGGACAGGGTTGGGTCAGCCCCAGCATTTT. Protein: CASSERTGLGQPQHF.

This clone was detected once. This chain joins TRBV19 and TRBJ2-1; a weak D match, TRBD2 (5 bases). CDR3 length: 16 amino acids. Trimming stripped 5 bases from V and 3 bases from J, with 17 bases between. CDR1 and CDR2 (germline): LNHDA, SQIVND (reference sequence). CDR3 region: CASSAPRASSYNEQFF. The CDR3 nucleotides are TGTGCCAGTAGTGCCCCCCGGGCTAGCAGCTACAATGAGCAGTTCTTC.

CDR3 sequence (DNA): TGTGCCACCAGCAGATGGGGGGAGGAGGATACGCAGTATTTT. It translates to CATSRWGEEDTQYF. The genes are TRBV15 and TRBJ2-3; a weak D match, TRBD2 (6 bases). Per germline, CDR1 LNHNV and CDR2 YYDKDF (reference sequence). This CDR3 has 14 residues. Trimming took off 2 bases at V and 6 bases at J, with 12 bases between the two ends.

The J gene is TRBJ2-1, the V gene TRBV10-3; D gene unclear. With 2 bases removed from V and 4 bases from J, the gap between germline ends came to 9 bases. The CDR3 contains 14 residues. Germline values: CDR1 ENHRY, CDR2 SYGVKD. This CDR3 is CAISEVTTYNEQFF. The CDR3 nucleotides read TGTGCCATCAGTGAGGTCACTACTTACAATGAGCAGTTCTTC.

The chain carries TRBV11-2 and TRBJ2-7; D is unresolved. This CDR3 comprises 14 residues. Trimming stripped 2 bases from V and 1 base from J, with 9 bases between. Per germline, CDR1 SGHAT and CDR2 FQNNGV. CDR3 loop: CASSLPGTSYEQYF. The CDR3 DNA sequence: TGTGCCAGCAGCTTACCGGGTACTTCCTACGAGCAGTACTTC.

V usage is TRBV29-1 and J usage is TRBJ2-1, with D tentatively TRBD1 (6 bases). Germline V gene data show CDR1 as SQVTM and CDR2 as ANQGSEA. V was pared by 2 bases and J by 3 bases, with 11 bases between. The CDR3 runs to 14 residues. The CDR3 region has the DNA TGCAGCGTTGAAAACAGGGTTGGCTACAATGAGCAGTTCTTC. Protein: CSVENRVGYNEQFF.

The table lists this clone with a count of one. The V and J genes are TRBV2 and TRBJ2-2; 8 nucleotides agree with TRBD1. This CDR3 region has 16 residues. In germline, CDR1 is SNHLY, CDR2 FYNNEI. V lost 3 bases, J lost 7 bases, and 10 bases stayed unmatched. CDR3 nucleotides: TGTGCCAGCAGTGATGGACAGGGTTGGTTTGACGGGGAGCTGTTTTTT. Translated, it gives CASSDGQGWFDGELFF.

The V call is TRBV4-1, the J call TRBJ2-1; no reliable D call. Between the trimmed V and J ends, which lost 1 base and 0 bases, there was a span of 13 bases. CDR1 and CDR2 (germline): MGHRA, YSYEKL. The CDR3 runs 17 residues. CDR3 nucleotides: TGCGCCAGCAGCCAAGGAGGCGCGCGGAGCTCCTACAATGAGCAGTTCTTC. This gives the protein CASSQGGARSSYNEQFF.

The chain is built from TRBV27 and TRBJ2-5, with 15 nucleotides matching TRBD2. J lost 0 bases, V lost 5 bases, and 10 bases had no gene match. This CDR3 has 19 residues. The V gene's germline CDR1 is MNHEY and CDR2 SMNVEV (reference sequence). CDR3 coding DNA: TGTGCCAGCAGTCAAGCAATAGGGACTAGCGGGAGGAACCAAGAGACCCAGTACTTC. As protein: CASSQAIGTSGRNQETQYF.

This clone is a singleton in its sample. The rearrangement uses TRBV10-3 and TRBJ2-3, with TRBD1 identical over 8 bases. V was clipped by 1 base and J by 5 bases; unmatched bases: 2. Looked up from germline, CDR1 is ENHRY and CDR2 is SYGVKD. This CDR3 comprises 14 residues. The chain's CDR3 is CAISEWTGRDTQYF. CDR3 DNA: TGTGCCATCAGTGAGTGGACAGGGCGAGATACGCAGTATTTT.

The chain is built from TRBV30 and TRBJ2-7; maybe TRBD2 (5 bases). Germline CDR1 and CDR2: GTSNPN and SVGIG (reference sequence). This CDR3 is built from 14 residues. V shed 0 bases and J shed 5 bases, with 14 bases lying between them. Here the CDR3 reads CAWSVEILGDEQYF. CDR3 coding DNA: TGTGCCTGGAGTGTGGAGATACTCGGGGACGAGCAGTACTTC.

The chain combines TRBV9 with TRBJ2-3, with 7 bases lining up with TRBD2. Germline trimming cut 2 bases from V and 3 bases from J; bases unmatched to any gene: 3. Germline V gene sequence: CDR1 SGDLS, CDR2 YYNGEE. The CDR3 is 14 amino acids. The CDR3, as DNA: TGTGCCAGCAGCGTTTCTAGCGGTACAGATACGCAGTATTTT. Protein product: CASSVSSGTDTQYF.

This clone was observed once. The gene calls are TRBV4-1 and TRBJ2-3; 8 bases match TRBD2. With 1 base clipped from V and 1 base from J, the junction kept 7 bases outside the gene matches. This CDR3 contains 17 residues. From germline, CDR1 is MGHRA and CDR2 YSYEKL. CDR3 loop: CASSQGVPTSGTDTQYF. CDR3 nucleotide sequence: TGCGCCAGCAGCCAAGGGGTCCCGACTAGCGGCACAGATACGCAGTATTTT.

V is TRBV5-8 and J is TRBJ1-2; a possible D gene is TRBD1 (5 bases). This CDR3 is 15 amino acids long. Germline CDR1 reads SGHTS; CDR2 reads YDEGEE. Trimming pared 1 base from V and 4 bases from J, leaving 14 bases between. CDR3 region: CASSLSSTGPYGYTF. CDR3 sequence (DNA): TGTGCCAGCAGCTTGAGTTCAACAGGACCCTATGGCTACACCTTC.

V usage is TRBV6-7 and J usage is TRBJ1-3; no reliable D call. TRBV6-7 carries the ORF label, with uncertain function. V was clipped by 3 bases and J by 2 bases, with 11 bases between them. The CDR3 has 15 amino acids. The CDR3 loop is CASSYCEEPGNTIYF. The CDR3 nucleotides read TGTGCCAGCAGTTATTGCGAGGAACCTGGAAACACCATATATTTT.

V and J are TRBV21-1 and TRBJ1-1; the table's D call of TRBD1 was not tested on the DNA. TRBV21-1 counts as a pseudogene. This CDR3 has 16 residues. CDR3 nucleotides: TGTGCCAGCAGCAAAGAGAGAACAGGGGGAAACACTGAAGCTTTCTTT. Protein sequence: CASSKERTGGNTEAFF.